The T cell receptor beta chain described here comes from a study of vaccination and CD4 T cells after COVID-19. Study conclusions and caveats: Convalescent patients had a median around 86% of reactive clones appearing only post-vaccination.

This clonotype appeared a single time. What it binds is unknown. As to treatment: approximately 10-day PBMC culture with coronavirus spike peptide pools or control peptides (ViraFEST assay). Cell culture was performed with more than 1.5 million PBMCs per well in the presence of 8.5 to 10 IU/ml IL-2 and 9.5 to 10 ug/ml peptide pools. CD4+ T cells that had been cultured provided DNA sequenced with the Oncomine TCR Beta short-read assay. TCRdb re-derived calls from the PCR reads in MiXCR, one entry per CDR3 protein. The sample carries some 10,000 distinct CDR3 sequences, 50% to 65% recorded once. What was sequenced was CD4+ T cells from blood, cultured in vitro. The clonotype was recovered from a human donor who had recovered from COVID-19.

The CDR3: CASSQTGNTGELFF. In DNA, the CDR3 is TGTGCCAGTAGTCAGACAGGAAACACCGGGGAGCTGTTTTTT. V gene TRBV19 combines with J gene TRBJ2-2, with D possibly matching TRBD1 (6 bases). CDR1 is LNHDA, CDR2 SQIVND, per germline (reference sequence). V was trimmed by 5 bases and J by 2 bases, leaving 9 bases between them. This CDR3 is built from 14 residues.